The 5 T cell receptor beta chains below come from one sample, sequenced in a study of T cells in Graves' hyperthyroidism and ophthalmopathy (dated by TCRdb to between 2017 and 2020). The library was obtained by multiplex PCR. The listed sequencing device is Illumina HiSeq 2000. TCR beta CDR3 regions were amplified from RNA transcripts. For the first round of RT-PCR on the TCR CDR3, the HTBI primer set was used together with the Qiagen OneStep RT-PCR kit. TCRdb redid the processing of the public reads, applying fastp at Q25 and MiXCR, and retained in-frame beta chains. Here each entry gathers all rows of one CDR3 protein and keeps the most common genes and DNA. Here the sample has some 760,000 distinct CDR3 sequences; around 15% occur a single time. The leading ten clones occupy about 9.4% of the sample. Sequenced sample: blood. The receptors here all came from a woman under 30 with Graves' hyperthyroidism.

This clonotype was found many times. This chain links TRBV20-1 with TRBJ1-1, with a weak D call TRBD1 (6 bases). The germline V gene encodes CDR1 DFQATT and CDR2 SNEGSKA (reference sequence). V shed 3 bases and J shed 1 base, with 12 bases lying between them. The CDR3 has 14 residues. CDR3 residues: CSARLGDTNTEAFF. DNA for the CDR3: TGCAGTGCTAGGCTCGGGGACACGAACACTGAAGCTTTCTTT.

This clonotype was recorded many times. The chain couples TRBV18 to TRBJ2-7; unclear D gene. The CDR3 totals 16 residues. V was cut by 4 bases and J by 2 bases, with 18 bases left in between. Per germline, CDR1 KGHSH and CDR2 LQKENI. The CDR3: CASSRAVISGPYEQYF. CDR3 sequence (DNA): TGTGCCAGCTCACGGGCTGTAATATCGGGCCCCTACGAGCAGTACTTC. Together with reference TRBV18 and TRBJ2-7, the CDR3 gives the full variable domain: NAGVMQNPRHLVRRRGQEARLRCSPMKGHSHVYWYRQLPEEGLKFMVYLQKENIIDESGMPKERFSAEFPKEGPSILRIQQVVRGDSAAYFCASSRAVISGPYEQYFGPGTRLTVT.

A few counts support this clonotype. This chain joins TRBV4-1 and TRBJ1-1, with D uncertain. Trimming left V 4 bases short and J 1 base short, with 13 bases between. The germline V gene has CDR1 MGHRA and CDR2 YSYEKL. The CDR3 runs to 15 residues. The CDR3 nucleotides are TGCGCCAGCAGCCTCACTGGGCAGGAGAACACTGAAGCTTTCTTT. Translating gives CASSLTGQENTEAFF.

Ten or more counts support this clonotype. The chain combines TRBV20-1 with TRBJ2-2; tentatively, D is TRBD2 (5 bases). Trimming stripped 6 bases from V and 5 bases from J, with 19 bases between. Germline values: CDR1 DFQATT, CDR2 SNEGSKA (reference sequence). The CDR3 consists of 15 residues. The CDR3 DNA follows: TGCAGTGCCCCGAGGGTAGGAGGCGGTACCGGGGAGCTGTTTTTT. Translated: CSAPRVGGGTGELFF.

The chain employs TRBV19 and TRBJ2-1; D not resolved. This CDR3 region has 13 residues. CDR1 and CDR2 (germline): LNHDA, SQIVND (reference sequence). Trimming removed 3 bases from V and 11 bases from J, with 14 bases in between. CDR3 residues: CASSISREAQQFF. The CDR3 bases are TGTGCCAGTAGTATTTCTAGAGAGGCCCAGCAGTTCTTC.